This TCR beta chain was obtained from a study of breast tumors, draining lymph nodes, adjacent tissues. Overall study findings and caveats: Luminal-like breast cancer showed significantly higher tumor–nontumor repertoire similarity than basal-like.

Regarding this clonotype: Its antigen is unidentified.

One entry per CDR3 protein, called by TCRdb with MiXCR from the multiplex PCR reads. The table records 25,000 to 40,000 distinct CDR3 sequences, 60% to 80% of them present only once. The sequence derives from a female donor with breast cancer. Some clones in this sample may be carry-over from other donors' samples. Sequenced: breast tumor tissue.

In DNA, the CDR3 is TGTGCCAGTAGTCTCTCCAATGAGCAGTTCTTC. Protein sequence: CASSLSNEQFF. The rearrangement joins TRBV19 to TRBJ2-1; no firm D call. Looked up from germline, CDR1 is LNHDA and CDR2 is SQIVND (reference sequence). The CDR3 is 11 residues long. The ends were cut back, 5 bases at V and 6 bases at J, with 5 bases in the middle.